The sequence of this T cell receptor beta chain was determined in a study of cytomegalovirus exposure and HLA in healthy donors. Whole-study findings and limits: Later analysis showed most CMV-associated TCR beta chains appearing HLA-restricted.

With respect to this clone: The antigen is unknown.

It was with 60 Vbeta and 13 Jbeta primers that the PCR ran. The repertoire was sequenced with immunoSEQ multiplex PCR; TCRdb's copy has only in-frame clones and lacks some. The profile shows around 300,000 clones, 85% to 90% of them singletons. The germline CDR1 and CDR2 sequences are SEHNR and FQNEAQ (reference sequence). The J segment lost 4 bases and the V segment lost 1 base, leaving 6 bases of the junction unmatched. CDR3 length: 15 amino acids. The sample taken for sequencing was PBMCs. V is TRBV7-9 and J is TRBJ1-2, with 7 bases matching TRBD1. The sequence came from a woman aged 18-30 years in good health and CMV-seronegative. The CDR3: CASSLVQGGRYGYTF. CDR3 DNA: TGTGCCAGCAGCTTAGTTCAAGGGGGCCGCTATGGCTACACCTTC.